Listed below are T cell receptor beta chains from one sample, sequenced in a study of identical twins. TCRdb analysed the 5' RACE reads with MiXCR anew, one entry per CDR3 protein. This sample has hundreds of thousands of distinct CDR3 sequences, with around 8.6% found just once. These sequences were also reported in another study, on yellow fever vaccine responses in identical twins.

The sample was PBMCs. These receptors came from a woman aged 18-29 years in good health. Each CDR3 is given with its conserved first and last residue. The order of the fields is V gene, J gene, clone size, D gene, CDR3 length, CDR3 protein, CDR3 DNA. The D gene is left open where the match is weak. A row's size may be missing; if present it is once, few, many or a size class.

v_call: TRBV2
j_call: TRBJ2-1
clone_size: .
d_call: TRBD2
cdr3_length: 14
cdr3_aa: CAGRLAGLQNEQFF
cdr3_nt: TGTGCCGGAAGACTAGCGGGCCTACAAAATGAGCAGTTCTTC

v_call: TRBV4-3
j_call: TRBJ2-1
clone_size: .
d_call: TRBD2
cdr3_length: 18
cdr3_aa: CASSQDPWTSGTYNEQFF
cdr3_nt: TGCGCCAGCAGCCAAGACCCCTGGACTAGCGGGACCTACAATGAGCAGTTCTTC

v_call: TRBV28
j_call: TRBJ1-5
clone_size: few
d_call: .
cdr3_length: 15
cdr3_aa: CASSLRGLGNQPQHF
cdr3_nt: TGTGCCAGCAGTTTGCGGGGGTTAGGCAATCAGCCCCAGCATTTT

v_call: TRBV12-3/TRBV12-4
j_call: TRBJ2-7
clone_size: many
d_call: .
cdr3_length: 15
cdr3_aa: CASRPGRGGFYEQYF
cdr3_nt: TGTGCCAGCAGGCCCGGACGCGGCGGGTTCTACGAGCAGTACTTC

v_call: TRBV6-4
j_call: TRBJ2-6
clone_size: many
d_call: .
cdr3_length: 16
cdr3_aa: CASNEDASSGANVLTF
cdr3_nt: TGTGCCAGCAACGAGGACGCTAGCTCTGGGGCCAACGTCCTGACTTTC

v_call: TRBV9
j_call: TRBJ2-5
clone_size: .
d_call: .
cdr3_length: 16
cdr3_aa: CASSVRAGLNGETQYF
cdr3_nt: TGTGCCAGCAGCGTAAGAGCTGGGCTTAATGGGGAGACCCAGTACTTC

v_call: TRBV5-6
j_call: TRBJ2-5
clone_size: few
d_call: .
cdr3_length: 16
cdr3_aa: CASSFLVWENQETQYF
cdr3_nt: TGTGCCAGCAGCTTCCTCGTGTGGGAAAACCAAGAGACCCAGTACTTC

v_call: TRBV6-2/TRBV6-3
j_call: TRBJ2-1
clone_size: .
d_call: .
cdr3_length: 15
cdr3_aa: CASSFPFGSYNEQFF
cdr3_nt: TGTGCCAGCAGTTTCCCCTTTGGGTCCTACAATGAGCAGTTCTTC

v_call: TRBV4-2
j_call: TRBJ1-5
clone_size: few
d_call: TRBD1
cdr3_length: 15
cdr3_aa: CASSQGRTGGGPQHF
cdr3_nt: TGTGCCAGCAGCCAAGGGCGGACAGGGGGGGGGCCCCAGCATTTT

v_call: TRBV5-1
j_call: TRBJ2-1
clone_size: few
d_call: TRBD1
cdr3_length: 15
cdr3_aa: CASSSRQGARNEQFF
cdr3_nt: TGCGCCAGCAGCTCCCGACAGGGGGCGCGGAATGAGCAGTTCTTC

v_call: TRBV18
j_call: TRBJ1-1
clone_size: many
d_call: TRBD1
cdr3_length: 14
cdr3_aa: CASSPQTGDTEAFF
cdr3_nt: TGTGCCAGCTCACCTCAGACAGGGGACACTGAAGCTTTCTTT

v_call: TRBV4-2
j_call: TRBJ2-5
clone_size: many
d_call: .
cdr3_length: 15
cdr3_aa: CASSQVAGAQETQYF
cdr3_nt: TGTGCCAGCAGCCAAGTTGCGGGGGCCCAAGAGACCCAGTACTTC

v_call: TRBV3-1
j_call: TRBJ2-5
clone_size: many
d_call: .
cdr3_length: 15
cdr3_aa: CASSQELSGQETQYF
cdr3_nt: TGTGCCAGCAGCCAAGAACTCAGCGGACAAGAGACCCAGTACTTC

v_call: TRBV27
j_call: TRBJ2-7
clone_size: .
d_call: .
cdr3_length: 9
cdr3_aa: CAKSSWQYF
cdr3_nt: TGTGCCAAGTCCTCGTGGCAGTACTTC

v_call: TRBV27
j_call: TRBJ2-1
clone_size: .
d_call: .
cdr3_length: 14
cdr3_aa: CAITDSLLGGEQFF
cdr3_nt: TGTGCCATCACGGACTCCCTTCTAGGTGGTGAGCAGTTCTTC

v_call: TRBV7-6
j_call: TRBJ2-3
clone_size: many
d_call: .
cdr3_length: 15
cdr3_aa: CASSLAWAGTDTQYF
cdr3_nt: TGTGCCAGCAGCTTAGCGTGGGCTGGCACAGATACGCAGTATTTT

v_call: TRBV20-1
j_call: TRBJ2-3
clone_size: .
d_call: TRBD1
cdr3_length: 15
cdr3_aa: CSAVVTGASTDTQYF
cdr3_nt: TGCAGTGCTGTAGTGACAGGGGCCAGCACAGATACGCAGTATTTT

v_call: TRBV2
j_call: TRBJ2-2
clone_size: few
d_call: TRBD1
cdr3_length: 15
cdr3_aa: CASGPGQGLTGELFF
cdr3_nt: TGTGCCAGTGGTCCGGGACAGGGGTTAACCGGGGAGCTGTTTTTT

v_call: TRBV12-3/TRBV12-4
j_call: TRBJ2-5
clone_size: .
d_call: TRBD1
cdr3_length: 15
cdr3_aa: CASSFIGTGSRTQYF
cdr3_nt: TGTGCCAGCAGTTTCATCGGGACAGGGAGCCGGACCCAGTACTTC

v_call: TRBV18
j_call: TRBJ1-3
clone_size: few
d_call: .
cdr3_length: 14
cdr3_aa: CASSGVSSGNTIYF
cdr3_nt: TGTGCCAGCTCCGGAGTGAGCTCTGGAAACACCATATATTTT

v_call: TRBV7-9
j_call: TRBJ2-3
clone_size: many
d_call: TRBD2
cdr3_length: 17
cdr3_aa: CASSFEASGRARDTQYF
cdr3_nt: TGTGCCAGCAGCTTTGAGGCTAGCGGGAGGGCCAGAGATACGCAGTATTTT

v_call: TRBV12-3/TRBV12-4
j_call: TRBJ1-1
clone_size: .
d_call: TRBD1
cdr3_length: 14
cdr3_aa: CASSLFAGGTEAFF
cdr3_nt: TGTGCCAGCAGTTTATTCGCAGGGGGCACTGAAGCTTTCTTT

v_call: TRBV10-2
j_call: TRBJ2-5
clone_size: many
d_call: .
cdr3_length: 13
cdr3_aa: CASELGGTETQYF
cdr3_nt: TGCGCCAGCGAACTAGGTGGGACAGAGACCCAGTACTTC

v_call: TRBV7-9
j_call: TRBJ1-2
clone_size: few
d_call: .
cdr3_length: 15
cdr3_aa: CASSLPPLANYGYTF
cdr3_nt: TGTGCCAGCAGCTTACCTCCTCTTGCAAACTATGGCTACACCTTC

v_call: TRBV2
j_call: TRBJ2-7
clone_size: many
d_call: .
cdr3_length: 13
cdr3_aa: CASSEGGFYEQYF
cdr3_nt: TGTGCCAGCAGTGAAGGGGGCTTTTACGAGCAGTACTTC

v_call: TRBV6-2/TRBV6-3
j_call: TRBJ2-7
clone_size: many
d_call: TRBD2
cdr3_length: 20
cdr3_aa: CASSYTGTDIAGDLTYEQYF
cdr3_nt: TGTGCCAGCAGTTACACAGGGACCGATATAGCGGGAGATCTTACCTACGAGCAGTACTTC

v_call: TRBV20-1
j_call: TRBJ2-3
clone_size: .
d_call: .
cdr3_length: 14
cdr3_aa: CSARDERGTDTQYF
cdr3_nt: TGCAGTGCTAGAGATGAGCGGGGCACAGATACGCAGTATTTT

v_call: TRBV25-1
j_call: TRBJ2-1
clone_size: .
d_call: TRBD2
cdr3_length: 15
cdr3_aa: CASSETGGVYNEQFF
cdr3_nt: TGTGCCAGCAGTGAAACCGGGGGGGTCTACAATGAGCAGTTCTTC

v_call: TRBV6-2/TRBV6-3
j_call: TRBJ2-7
clone_size: .
d_call: TRBD2
cdr3_length: 12
cdr3_aa: CATGLAANEQYF
cdr3_nt: TGTGCCACCGGACTAGCGGCTAACGAGCAGTACTTC

v_call: TRBV27
j_call: TRBJ2-1
clone_size: few
d_call: TRBD2
cdr3_length: 13
cdr3_aa: CASTPPLREEQFF
cdr3_nt: TGTGCCAGCACACCCCCCTTGCGGGAGGAGCAGTTCTTC

v_call: TRBV5-1
j_call: TRBJ1-6
clone_size: many
d_call: .
cdr3_length: 16
cdr3_aa: CASSLARTDYNSPLHF
cdr3_nt: TGCGCCAGCAGCTTGGCCCGGACGGATTATAATTCACCCCTCCACTTT

v_call: TRBV7-2
j_call: TRBJ2-7
clone_size: few
d_call: TRBD1
cdr3_length: 14
cdr3_aa: CASSLTRDSYEQYF
cdr3_nt: TGTGCCAGCAGCCTAACCCGGGACAGCTACGAGCAGTACTTC

v_call: TRBV19
j_call: TRBJ2-3
clone_size: few
d_call: TRBD1
cdr3_length: 17
cdr3_aa: CASSISSGTGGTDTQYF
cdr3_nt: TGTGCCAGTAGTATCTCCTCCGGGACAGGGGGCACAGATACGCAGTATTTT

v_call: TRBV12-5
j_call: TRBJ2-7
clone_size: few
d_call: TRBD1
cdr3_length: 16
cdr3_aa: CASGLGPRDRRYEQYF
cdr3_nt: TGTGCTAGTGGTTTAGGCCCCCGGGACAGACGCTACGAGCAGTACTTC

v_call: TRBV6-2/TRBV6-3
j_call: TRBJ2-7
clone_size: few
d_call: TRBD2
cdr3_length: 17
cdr3_aa: CASSPGTSGRTTYEQYF
cdr3_nt: TGTGCCAGCAGTCCCGGGACTAGCGGGAGGACCACCTACGAGCAGTACTTC

v_call: TRBV7-9
j_call: TRBJ2-1
clone_size: few
d_call: .
cdr3_length: 12
cdr3_aa: CASSLNLNEQFF
cdr3_nt: TGTGCCAGCAGCTTAAACTTAAATGAGCAGTTCTTC

v_call: TRBV28
j_call: TRBJ2-5
clone_size: many
d_call: TRBD1
cdr3_length: 14
cdr3_aa: CASSQGTAPETQYF
cdr3_nt: TGTGCCAGCAGTCAAGGGACAGCCCCAGAGACCCAGTACTTC

v_call: TRBV5-6
j_call: TRBJ1-5
clone_size: .
d_call: .
cdr3_length: 13
cdr3_aa: CASSLPRNQPQHF
cdr3_nt: TGTGCCAGCAGCTTGCCGCGGAATCAGCCCCAGCATTTT

v_call: TRBV25-1
j_call: TRBJ2-4
clone_size: .
d_call: TRBD2
cdr3_length: 12
cdr3_aa: CASSGLAGHQYF
cdr3_nt: TGTGCCAGCAGTGGCCTAGCGGGCCATCAGTACTTC